This T cell receptor (beta chain) was captured by sequencing in a study of human T cells and chemical hapten exposure. Original processing notes: 96,000 or so TCRs per sample was the median, with a range of about 23,224 to 750,000. MiXCR, applied by TCRdb to the RACE reads, yields one record per CDR3 protein. TCRdb, not the original authors, processed these V and J calls. Found here are approximately 92,000 distinct CDR3 sequences, over 10% of them singletons; the top ten hold about 3%. Time point in this sample: patch test 2, 6 weeks after DPC sensitization. The treatment here: therapeutic diphenylcyclopropenone sensitization with weekly scalp DPC. It was from unfractionated whole blood that total RNA was extracted. With V trimmed by 2 bases and J by 5 bases, 12 bases remained unmatched. This CDR3 spans 16 amino acids. Germline V gene lookup returns CDR1 GTSNPN and CDR2 SVGIG (reference sequence).

The source material was whole blood, sampled in connection with sensitization to the hapten diphenylcyclopropenone (DPC). This sequence originates from a woman between 35 and 50 years old with alopecia areata. Some clones in this sample may be carry-over from other donors' samples. The rearrangement joins TRBV30 to TRBJ2-5; 9 bases are shared with TRBD2. CDR3 nucleotides: TGTGCCTGGAGTCCAAAGGCGGGGGGGGCAGTCGAGACCCAGTACTTC. This encodes CAWSPKAGGAVETQYF.